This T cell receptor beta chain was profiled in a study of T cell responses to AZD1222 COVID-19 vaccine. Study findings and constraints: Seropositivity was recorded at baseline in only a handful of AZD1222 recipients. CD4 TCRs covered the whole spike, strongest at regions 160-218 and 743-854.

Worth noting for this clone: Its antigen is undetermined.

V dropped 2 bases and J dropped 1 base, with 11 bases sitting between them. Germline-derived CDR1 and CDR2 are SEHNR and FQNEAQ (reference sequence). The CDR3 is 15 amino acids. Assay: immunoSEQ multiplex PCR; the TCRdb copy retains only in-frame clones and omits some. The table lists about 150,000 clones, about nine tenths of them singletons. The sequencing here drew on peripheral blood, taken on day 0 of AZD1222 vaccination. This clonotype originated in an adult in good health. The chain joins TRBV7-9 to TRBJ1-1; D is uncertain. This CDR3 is CASSLQLRQNTEAFF. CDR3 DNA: TGTGCCAGCAGCTTACAGTTAAGACAGAACACTGAAGCTTTCTTT.